This T cell receptor (beta chain) was obtained from a study of cytotoxic CD8 clonotypes in ibrutinib-treated CLL. Study in general: Investigators collected response samples after a median about 12 months of treatment, range 6 to 36.

Sequenced by immunoSEQ multiplex PCR; TCRdb stores in-frame clones only, minus some. The table shows approximately 350,000 clones, with 67% occurring only once. The CDR3 is 13 amino acids. The germline V gene encodes CDR1 SQVTM and CDR2 ANQGSEA. The V end was cut by 1 base, the J end by 8 bases, with 14 bases between. The material was PBMCs, obtained after 36 months of ibrutinib treatment. This receptor was obtained from a human donor with chronic lymphocytic leukemia. The chain couples TRBV29-1 to TRBJ1-2; D possibly corresponds to TRBD1 (5 bases). The CDR3 DNA is TGCAGCGTTGAAGCGGGGCCCGGGAGAGGCTACACCTTC. Amino acid sequence: CSVEAGPGRGYTF.